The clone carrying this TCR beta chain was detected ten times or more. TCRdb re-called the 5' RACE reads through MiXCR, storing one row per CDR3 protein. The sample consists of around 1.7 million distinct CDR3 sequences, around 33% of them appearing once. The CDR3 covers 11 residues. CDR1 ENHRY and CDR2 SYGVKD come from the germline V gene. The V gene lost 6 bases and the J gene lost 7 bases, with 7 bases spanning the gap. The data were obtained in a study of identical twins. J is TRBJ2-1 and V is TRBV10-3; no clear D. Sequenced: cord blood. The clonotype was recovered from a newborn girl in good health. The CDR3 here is CAIRSWNEQFF. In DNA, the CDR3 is TGTGCCATCAGGAGCTGGAATGAGCAGTTCTTC.